A single sample is the source of the 2 T cell receptor beta chains below, sequenced in a study of radiation and T cells in renal cell carcinoma. TCRdb's table, derived via immunoSEQ multiplex PCR, lists solely in-frame clones and lacks some. Of approximately 29,000 clones in the sample, about 84% are singletons; the top ten hold 30% to 35%. The time point was: blood 4 weeks post-SBRT, at nephrectomy. The treatment here: 15 Gy SBRT to primary tumor, nephrectomy 4 weeks later. Sequenced material: blood, taken from a patient whose treatment included radiotherapy and nephrectomy. The receptors come from a man in his 60s with renal cell carcinoma.

This clone was recorded a few times. This chain connects TRBV7-2 to TRBJ2-7; a weak D match, TRBD2 (6 bases). Germline lookup yields CDR1 SGHTA and CDR2 FQGNSA. Trimming cost V 3 bases and J 3 bases, with 15 bases left between them. The CDR3 is 15 residues long. CDR3 nucleotide sequence: TGTGCCAGCAGCTTTCTGACGGGAGCGAGCTACGAGCAGTACTTC. Its translation is CASSFLTGASYEQYF.

The V and J genes are TRBV5-6 and TRBJ1-2; a possible D gene is TRBD1 (5 bases). The V and J ends lost 5 bases and 2 bases respectively, with 13 bases between them. The CDR3 has 14 amino acids. Germline CDR1 and CDR2: SGHDT and YYEEEE. The CDR3 nucleotides are TGTGCCAGCAGGGAACCGGGACGGAACTATGGCTACACCTTC. Amino acids: CASREPGRNYGYTF.